This T cell receptor (beta chain) was sequenced during a study of OX40 agonist ivuxolimab in advanced cancers. Across the study: Of the participants, approximately 44% had some prior anti-PD-1, anti-PD-L1 or anti-CTLA-4 therapy, which was allowed.

A word on this clone: The antigen is undetermined.

The protocol was immunoSEQ multiplex PCR, while the TCRdb copy is restricted to in-frame clones and leaves out a portion. The data show about 56,000 clones, approximately 86% seen once. Per germline, CDR1 MNHNY and CDR2 SVGAGI (reference sequence). This CDR3 contains 14 residues. V was shortened by 5 bases and J by 3 bases, with 13 bases between the two germline ends. Study-wide findings and caveats: Individuals who were partial responders at 0.1-3.0 mg/kg had clonal expansion that ranked among the lowest.

Sequences were derived from CD4+ or CD8+ T cells sorted from blood, sampled in a trial of the OX40 agonist ivuxolimab. The J gene is TRBJ1-1, the V gene TRBV6-6; the D gene is possibly TRBD1 (6 bases). The TCR sequence derives from an adult with an advanced solid tumor such as melanoma, head and neck, liver or kidney cancer. DNA of the CDR3: TGTGCCAGCAGTAGCAGGGGTACGGACACTGAAGCTTTCTTT. Amino acids: CASSSRGTDTEAFF.